Listed below are T cell receptor beta chains from one sample, sequenced in a study of T and B cells in COVID-19 patients. TCRdb reprocessed the multiplex PCR reads via MiXCR and lists one record per CDR3 protein. Of about 4,100 distinct CDR3 sequences detected, 25% appear once; the ten largest clones hold approximately 22%. Sequencing was carried out using blood. These receptors all stem from a human donor with active COVID-19. Both conserved end residues are part of each CDR3. The order of the fields is V gene, clone size, J gene, CDR3 protein. Only some rows state a clone size, as once, few, many or a class for expanded clones.

>TRBV5-4|few|TRBJ2-7
CASSLRTSTYEQYF
>TRBV5-6|medium-sized|TRBJ2-5
CASSPNEMGRTQYF
>TRBV27|.|TRBJ2-7
CASSLLNYEQYF
>TRBV10-3|medium-sized|TRBJ2-2
CAIRPLEGGTGELFF
>TRBV6-4|.|TRBJ2-3
CASSRQGGFADTQYF
>TRBV6-5|medium-sized|TRBJ2-5
CASSYPGQETQYF
>TRBV9|.|TRBJ1-5
CASSVGGGRNQPQHF
>TRBV5-6|.|TRBJ1-3
CASSGGQGGNTIYF
>TRBV5-4|medium-sized|TRBJ2-5
CASSPGTSGEGETQYF
>TRBV7-2|.|TRBJ2-3
CASSPWEDTQYF
>TRBV6-2/TRBV6-3|.|TRBJ2-3
CASSYPGLAGTDTQYF
>TRBV28|.|TRBJ1-6
CASSLTYYNSPLHF
>TRBV11-2|few|TRBJ2-7
CASSLHRGYEQYF
>TRBV10-3|medium-sized|TRBJ2-3
CAISEYLTGTPSTDTQYF
>TRBV20-1|.|TRBJ1-4
CSARVGTATNEKLFF
>TRBV12-3/TRBV12-4|few|TRBJ2-1
CASSTTPRRTGGSGEQFF
>TRBV27|medium-sized|TRBJ1-6
CASSFRDGNNSPLHF
>TRBV6-1|medium-sized|TRBJ2-3
CASSEANYYTDTQYF
>TRBV20-1|.|TRBJ2-5
CSAQGTSGIQEYF
>TRBV4-3|.|TRBJ2-7
CASSQERTARSEQYF
>TRBV6-5|medium-sized|TRBJ2-3
CASFPAGVRNTQYF
>TRBV6-5|medium-sized|TRBJ1-4
CASRRTGGSEKLFF
>TRBV5-4|medium-sized|TRBJ2-2
CASSLPGGPAGELFF
>TRBV6-6|medium-sized|TRBJ2-7
CASSSTSSEQYF
>TRBV5-1|.|TRBJ2-3
CASSLGLAGTDTQYF
>TRBV4-2|once|TRBJ2-1
CASSQSRTSGYNEQFF
>TRBV18|medium-sized|TRBJ2-4
CASSPPATLAKNIQYF
>TRBV7-2|few|TRBJ2-5
CASSPAGSYQETQYF
>TRBV6-1|medium-sized|TRBJ1-2
CASSEVGYGYTF
>TRBV6-2/TRBV6-3|medium-sized|TRBJ2-1
CASIQGLAGTYNEQFF
>TRBV5-6|few|TRBJ2-7
CASSSYNLLAREQYF
>TRBV4-3|.|TRBJ2-1
CASSHINEQFF
>TRBV6-5|.|TRBJ2-7
CASSYSGDGAEQYF
>TRBV29-1|medium-sized|TRBJ2-3
CSVGQYGTDTQYF
>TRBV7-6|.|TRBJ1-1
CASSPGGGEPFF
>TRBV6-5|medium-sized|TRBJ2-7
CASRTDSLYEQYF
>TRBV19|once|TRBJ1-5
CASRGAWVGNQPQHF
>TRBV15|medium-sized|TRBJ2-1
CATSRAAGGGNEQFF
>TRBV30|medium-sized|TRBJ2-7
CAWSVTSAYEQYF
>TRBV20-1|few|TRBJ2-4
CSAHTGSGNIQYF
>TRBV30|medium-sized|TRBJ1-1
CAWKSEGNTEAFF
>TRBV20-1|.|TRBJ1-3
CSARANVKSSGNTIYF
>TRBV18|medium-sized|TRBJ1-5
CASSPSTGGGQPQHF
>TRBV6-5|medium-sized|TRBJ1-2
CAILSPGTYGYTF
>TRBV10-3|.|TRBJ2-5
CAIRGQVDQETQYF
>TRBV13|.|TRBJ1-1
CASRVGSDRYTEAFF
>TRBV19|medium-sized|TRBJ1-2
CASSIVDRGAYGYTF
>TRBV27|.|TRBJ2-6
CASSPTVVHSGANVLTF
>TRBV29-1|medium-sized|TRBJ2-4
CSVEGAGGPNIQYF
>TRBV7-2|.|TRBJ1-6
CASSSDRTGVGFRSPLHF
>TRBV4-1|few|TRBJ2-4
CASSQDHTRYADIQYF
>TRBV7-2|.|TRBJ1-3
CASILSLGFENTIYF
>TRBV20-1|.|TRBJ1-5
CSARDQKGSNQPQHF
>TRBV18|medium-sized|TRBJ2-7
CASSPGQGGNEQYF